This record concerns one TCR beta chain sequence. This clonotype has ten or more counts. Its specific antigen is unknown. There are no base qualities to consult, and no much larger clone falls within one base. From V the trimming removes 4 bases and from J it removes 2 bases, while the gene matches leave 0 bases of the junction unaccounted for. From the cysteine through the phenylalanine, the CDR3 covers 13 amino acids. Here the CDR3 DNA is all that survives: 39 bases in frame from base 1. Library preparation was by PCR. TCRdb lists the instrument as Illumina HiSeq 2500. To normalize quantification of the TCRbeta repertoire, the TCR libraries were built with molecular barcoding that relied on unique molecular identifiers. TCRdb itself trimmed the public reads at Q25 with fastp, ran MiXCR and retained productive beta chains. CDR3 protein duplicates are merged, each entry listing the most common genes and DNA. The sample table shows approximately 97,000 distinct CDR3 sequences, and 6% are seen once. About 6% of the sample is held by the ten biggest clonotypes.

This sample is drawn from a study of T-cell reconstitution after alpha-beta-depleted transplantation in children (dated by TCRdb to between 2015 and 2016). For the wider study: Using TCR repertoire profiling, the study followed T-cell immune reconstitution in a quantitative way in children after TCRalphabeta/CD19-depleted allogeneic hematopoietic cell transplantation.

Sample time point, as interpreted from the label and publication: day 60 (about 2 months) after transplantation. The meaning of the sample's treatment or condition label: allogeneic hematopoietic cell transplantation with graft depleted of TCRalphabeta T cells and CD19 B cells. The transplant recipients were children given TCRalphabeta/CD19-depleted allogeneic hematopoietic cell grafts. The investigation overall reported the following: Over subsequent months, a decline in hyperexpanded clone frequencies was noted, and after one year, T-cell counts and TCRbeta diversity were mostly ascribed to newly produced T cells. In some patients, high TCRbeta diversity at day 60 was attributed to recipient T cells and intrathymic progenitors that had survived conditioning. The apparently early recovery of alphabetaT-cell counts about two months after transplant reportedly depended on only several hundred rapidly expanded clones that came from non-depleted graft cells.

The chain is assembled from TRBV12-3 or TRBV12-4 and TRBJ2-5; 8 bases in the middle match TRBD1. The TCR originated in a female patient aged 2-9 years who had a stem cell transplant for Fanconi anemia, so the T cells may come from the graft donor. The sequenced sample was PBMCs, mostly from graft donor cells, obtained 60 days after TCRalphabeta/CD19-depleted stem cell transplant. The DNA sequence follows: TGTGCCAGCAGTTGGACAGGGCAAGAGACCCAGTACTTC. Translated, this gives CASSWTGQETQYF.